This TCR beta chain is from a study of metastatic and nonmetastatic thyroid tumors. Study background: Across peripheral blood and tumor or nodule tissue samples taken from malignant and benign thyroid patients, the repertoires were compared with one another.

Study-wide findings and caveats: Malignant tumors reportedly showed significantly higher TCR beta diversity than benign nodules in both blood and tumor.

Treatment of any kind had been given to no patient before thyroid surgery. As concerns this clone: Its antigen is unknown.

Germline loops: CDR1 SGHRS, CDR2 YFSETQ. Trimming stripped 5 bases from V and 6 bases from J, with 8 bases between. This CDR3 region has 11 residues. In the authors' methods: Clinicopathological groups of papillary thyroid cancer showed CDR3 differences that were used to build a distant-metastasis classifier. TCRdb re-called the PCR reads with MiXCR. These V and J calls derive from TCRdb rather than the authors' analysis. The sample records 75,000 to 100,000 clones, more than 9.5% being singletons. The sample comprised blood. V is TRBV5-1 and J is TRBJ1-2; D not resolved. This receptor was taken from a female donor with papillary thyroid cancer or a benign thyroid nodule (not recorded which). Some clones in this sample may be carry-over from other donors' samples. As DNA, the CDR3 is TGCGCCAGCAGGGCGGTAGATGGCTACACCTTC. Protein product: CASRAVDGYTF.